This TCR beta chain was identified during a study of blood T cell repertoires in COVID-19. Study-level information: Acute and convalescent COVID-19 specimens originated in the United States, Italy and Spain. From T cells, B-cell-depleted T cells, or PBMCs came the material, which was cDNA or gDNA.

In the source study's methods: Nucleated cell counts were estimated from reference gene primer amplification. Sequencing used immunoSEQ multiplex PCR; TCRdb keeps in-frame clones, though not all of them. D and trimming come from the DNA, and the V and J calls and clone size come from that table. The sample carries approximately 340,000 clones, more than 85% recorded once. Input material: PBMCs or T cells enriched from blood (not recorded which). The sequence derives from a woman in her 40s who had been exposed to COVID-19.

In DNA, the CDR3 is TGTGCCAGTAGTATTCCGGACAGGGCGTACTATGGCTACACCTTC. This sequence encodes CASSIPDRAYYGYTF. This chain links TRBV19 with TRBJ1-2, with 8 bases that match TRBD1. CDR3 length: 15 amino acids. Germline CDR1 is LNHDA and CDR2 is SQIVND (reference sequence). The J segment lost 3 bases and the V segment lost 3 bases, leaving 6 bases of the junction unmatched.